Detailed here is one T cell receptor beta chain. The CDR3 covers 18 residues. CDR1 ENHRY and CDR2 SYGVKD come from the germline V gene. V shed 0 bases, J shed 2 bases, and the junction held 7 bases outside the gene matches. These data belong to a study of blood T cell repertoires in COVID-19. Study at large: Italy, Spain and the United States were the sources of the convalescent and acute COVID-19 samples.

The authors' processing: Reference gene primer amplification gave estimated nucleated cell counts. Produced via immunoSEQ multiplex PCR; TCRdb's table is partial and in-frame only. V, J and clone size were drawn from that table, and D and trimming were deduced from the DNA. Of approximately 260,000 clones in the sample, about 87% were seen once. The sample taken for sequencing was peripheral blood. The source of this sequence is a woman aged 40 to 50 with acute or convalescent COVID-19. The V and J genes are TRBV10-3 and TRBJ2-6; 7 bases line up with TRBD2. The CDR3 sequence is CAISESTSLNTGANVLTF. The CDR3 DNA is TGTGCCATCAGTGAGTCGACTAGCCTTAATACTGGGGCCAACGTCCTGACTTTC.